Below are 25 T cell receptor beta chains sequenced from a single sample in a study of T cell responses to AZD1222 COVID-19 vaccine. Sequenced by immunoSEQ multiplex PCR; TCRdb stores in-frame clones only, minus some. Here the sample spans roughly 120,000 clones, approximately 86% being singletons. The source was peripheral blood, collected 28 days after the second AZD1222 dose. Receptors were obtained from an adult who received the AZD1222 COVID-19 vaccine.

The chain uses TRBV30 and TRBJ2-7, with D possibly being TRBD2 (5 bases). The CDR3 contains 14 residues. Germline lookup yields CDR1 GTSNPN and CDR2 SVGIG (reference sequence). Deletions cut 4 bases from V and 3 bases from J, with 16 bases between. CDR3 DNA sequence: TGTGCCTGGACGAGGGCAGCGAGAAACTACGAGCAGTACTTC. Translation gives CAWTRAARNYEQYF.

V and J are TRBV5-4 and TRBJ2-7; 12 bases align to TRBD2. After removal of 0 bases from V and 0 bases from J, the junction contained 1 base not matched to a gene. Germline V CDR1 and CDR2: SGHNT, YYREEE (reference sequence). The CDR3 consists of 16 residues. In DNA, the CDR3 is TGTGCCAGCAGCTTGGGACTAGCGGGGGCCTCCTACGAGCAGTACTTC. Amino acids: CASSLGLAGASYEQYF.

This clone was counted once. The chain employs TRBV7-9 and TRBJ2-7, with D hard to call. Per the germline V gene, CDR1 is SEHNR and CDR2 is FQNEAQ (reference sequence). The CDR3 has 13 amino acids. The V gene lost 5 bases and the J gene lost 3 bases, with 11 bases spanning the gap. CDR3 amino acids: CASSPMGIYEQYF. In nucleotides, the CDR3 is TGTGCCAGCAGCCCAATGGGGATCTACGAGCAGTACTTC.

The J gene is TRBJ1-4, the V gene TRBV28, with D tentatively TRBD1 (6 bases). With 5 bases removed from V and 2 bases from J, the gap between germline ends came to 15 bases. Germline CDR1 reads MDHEN; CDR2 reads SYDVKM. The CDR3 has 16 amino acids. The CDR3 spells CASSPDRVDTNEKLFF. The CDR3 coding sequence is TGTGCCAGCAGTCCGGACAGAGTCGATACTAATGAAAAACTGTTTTTT.

The chain couples TRBV6-2 or TRBV6-3 to TRBJ2-3; 9 bases match TRBD2. V lost 2 bases, J lost 2 bases, and 5 bases stayed unmatched. Germline CDR1 MNHEY, CDR2 SVGEGT. The CDR3 extends over 16 amino acids. The CDR3, as DNA: TGTGCCAGCAGTTACAGCGGGGGGCCCCTCACAGATACGCAGTATTTT. This gives the protein CASSYSGGPLTDTQYF.

This chain uses TRBV29-1 with TRBJ2-7; D call uncertain. The V end was cut by 4 bases, the J end by 0 bases, with 4 bases between. The CDR3 has 11 residues. Germline lookup yields CDR1 SQVTM and CDR2 ANQGSEA. In DNA form, the CDR3 reads TGCAGCGTTGGATACTCCTACGAGCAGTACTTC. Translating it yields CSVGYSYEQYF.

The chain uses TRBV5-1 and TRBJ1-6; D is uncertain. Germline V CDR1 and CDR2: SGHRS, YFSETQ. This CDR3 is built from 15 residues. Deletions cut 0 bases from V and 0 bases from J, with 4 bases between. The CDR3, as DNA: TGCGCCAGCAGCTTGGGACCCTCCTATAATTCACCCCTCCACTTT. It codes for CASSLGPSYNSPLHF.

V and J are TRBV15 and TRBJ1-2, with no clear D. CDR1 is LNHNV and CDR2 is YYDKDF in the germline V gene (reference sequence). The germline V and J ends were trimmed by 0 bases and 1 base, with 18 bases remaining between them. CDR3 length: 18 residues. The CDR3 reads CATSRDSAVPWGNYGYTF. In DNA, the CDR3 is TGTGCCACCAGCAGAGATTCAGCGGTCCCGTGGGGTAACTATGGCTACACCTTC. Based on the CDR3 plus reference TRBV15 and TRBJ1-2, the full variable domain is DAMVIQNPRYQVTQFGKPVTLSCSQTLNHNVMYWYQQKSSQAPKLLFHYYDKDFNNEADTPDNFQSRRPNTSFCFLDIRSPGLGDTAMYLCATSRDSAVPWGNYGYTFGSGTRLTVV.

The J gene is TRBJ1-2, the V gene TRBV7-9; D uncertain. Looked up from germline, CDR1 is SEHNR and CDR2 is FQNEAQ (reference sequence). The germline V and J ends were trimmed by 5 bases and 1 base, with 14 bases remaining between them. The CDR3 has 15 amino acids. The CDR3: CASSPRGSHNYGYTF. CDR3 coding DNA: TGTGCCAGCAGCCCCCGGGGATCACATAACTATGGCTACACCTTC.

This sequence joins TRBV7-3 and TRBJ2-1, with D perhaps TRBD2 (6 bases). This CDR3 comprises 15 residues. V lost 5 bases to trimming and J lost 4 bases, with 15 bases between them. Looked up from germline, CDR1 is SGHTA and CDR2 is FQGTGA. The CDR3 coding sequence is TGTGCCAGCAGCCCCCACGGGGGAAGTTACAATGAGCAGTTCTTC. This gives the protein CASSPHGGSYNEQFF. The full variable domain, rest sourced from reference TRBV7-3 and TRBJ2-1, is GAGVSQTPSNKVTEKGKYVELRCDPISGHTALYWYRQSLGQGPEFLIYFQGTGAADDSGLPNDRFFAVRPEGSVSTLKIQRTERGDSAVYLCASSPHGGSYNEQFFGPGTRLTVL.

The chain employs TRBV6-1 and TRBJ1-5; no clear D gene. The CDR3 runs to 12 residues. Trimming removed 1 base from V and 9 bases from J, with 7 bases in between. Germline V gives CDR1 MNHNS, CDR2 SASEGT. DNA for the CDR3: TGTGCCAGCAGTGAAGTCGTAGGGCCCCAGCATTTT. Translation: CASSEVVGPQHF.

The CDR3 coding sequence is TGCAGTGCTAGTGGGGACCGCTCTAACTATGGCTACACCTTC. This codes for CSASGDRSNYGYTF. This chain links TRBV20-1 with TRBJ1-2, with D possibly being TRBD1 (5 bases). In germline, CDR1 is DFQATT, CDR2 SNEGSKA (reference sequence). The CDR3 extends over 14 amino acids. V was shortened by 3 bases and J by 0 bases, with 11 bases between the two germline ends.

The chain employs TRBV11-3 and TRBJ1-1; possibly TRBD1 for D (6 bases). CDR1 and CDR2 (germline): SGHNT, YENEEA. The ends were cut back, 5 bases at V and 4 bases at J, with 20 bases in the middle. The length of the CDR3 is 16 residues. The CDR3 nucleotides read TGTGCCAGCAGCCCCCTGGGGGGGCTGACGGGCACTGAAGCTTTCTTT. This sequence encodes CASSPLGGLTGTEAFF.

V is TRBV19 and J is TRBJ1-5, with D unresolved. CDR3 size: 15 residues. The germline V gene has CDR1 LNHDA and CDR2 SQIVND (reference sequence). V was trimmed by 7 bases and J by 0 bases, leaving 13 bases between them. Written as DNA, the CDR3 is TGTGCCAGTACCCCCCGGTATTATAGCAATCAGCCCCAGCATTTT. The encoded protein is CASTPRYYSNQPQHF.

V is TRBV7-9 and J is TRBJ1-4, with D maybe TRBD1 (5 bases). Trimming removed 5 bases at V and 8 bases at J, with 12 bases between. Germline lookup yields CDR1 SEHNR and CDR2 FQNEAQ (reference sequence). This CDR3 contains 13 residues. The CDR3 region is CASSPVGGEKLFF. The CDR3 DNA reads TGTGCCAGCAGCCCCGTCGGGGGAGAAAAACTGTTTTTT.

This chain connects TRBV12-2 to TRBJ2-7; the D call TRBD2 from the table was never checked on the DNA. TRBV12-2 is annotated as a pseudogene. CDR3 length: 19 residues. CDR3 sequence reads: CASRLRGGQQLILFYEQYF. The DNA of the CDR3 is TGTGCAAGTCGCTTAAGGGGAGGGCAGCAACTCATCCTGTTCTACGAGCAGTACTTC.

V gene TRBV11-1 combines with J gene TRBJ2-5; 8 bases are a match to TRBD2. This CDR3 has 13 amino acids. The V segment lost 5 bases and the J segment 10 bases; nucleotides outside the gene matches: 9. Germline CDR1 and CDR2: SGHAT and FQDESV (reference sequence). CDR3 nucleotides: TGTGCCAGCAGCCCCTGGACTAGCCCGTTCCAGTACTTC. It yields the protein CASSPWTSPFQYF.

The chain couples TRBV6-5 to TRBJ1-1; no reliable D call. CDR3 length: 10 residues. V was clipped by 9 bases and J by 7 bases, with 9 bases between them. The germline V gene encodes CDR1 MNHEY and CDR2 SVGAGI. In DNA, the CDR3 is TGTGCCAGGGCCGGGGATGAAGCTTTCTTT. Protein: CARAGDEAFF.

The chain carries TRBV3-1 (or the pseudogene TRBV3-2) and TRBJ2-3; 13 nucleotides agree with TRBD2. CDR1 is LGHDT and CDR2 is YNNKEL in the germline V gene (reference sequence). The CDR3 is 16 residues long. With 3 bases clipped from V and 8 bases from J, the junction kept 8 bases outside the gene matches. The CDR3 bases are TGTGCCAGCAGCCAGGGCACTAGCGGGGGGGCAGGTACGCAGTATTTT. Protein sequence: CASSQGTSGGAGTQYF.

The chain employs TRBV5-1 and TRBJ1-1, with a tentative D call TRBD1 (5 bases). Germline V CDR1 and CDR2: SGHRS, YFSETQ. CDR3 length: 17 amino acids. Trimming left V 3 bases short and J 6 bases short, with 24 bases between. CDR3 sequence (DNA): TGCGCCAGCAGCTCCTCTAGATGGGACCGTATGGTTCCTGAAGCTTTCTTT. Translation: CASSSSRWDRMVPEAFF.

CDR3 coding DNA: TGTGCCAGTAGTGAGACAGGGGGCTGGACCGGGGAGCTGTTTTTT. Translated, it gives CASSETGGWTGELFF. The chain recombines TRBV19 with TRBJ2-2; 10 positions match TRBD1. Per the germline V gene, CDR1 is LNHDA and CDR2 is SQIVND (reference sequence). The CDR3 covers 15 residues. V gave up 5 bases and J gave up 5 bases; unmatched junction bases: 5.

This chain joins TRBV3-1 (or the pseudogene TRBV3-2) and TRBJ1-6; tentative D call: TRBD1 (6 bases). This CDR3 contains 16 residues. V lost 0 bases and J lost 7, with 13 bases in between. Germline-derived CDR1 and CDR2 are LGHDT and YNNKEL (reference sequence). CDR3 residues: CASSQEGGLGNSPLHF. The CDR3 DNA reads TGTGCCAGCAGCCAAGAAGGGGGACTGGGGAATTCACCCCTCCACTTT.

The V and J genes are TRBV23-1 and TRBJ1-5; weak D call: TRBD1 (6 bases). TRBV23-1 is labeled an ORF, and its function is uncertain. The V and J ends lost 0 bases and 7 bases respectively, with 7 bases between them. CDR3 length equals 13 residues. The CDR3 spells CASSQSGTQPQHF. The CDR3 DNA reads TGCGCCAGCAGTCAATCAGGGACACAGCCCCAGCATTTT.

The chain carries TRBV3-1 (or the pseudogene TRBV3-2) and TRBJ2-1; D uncertain. This CDR3 has 13 amino acids. The germline V gene encodes CDR1 LGHDT and CDR2 YNNKEL (reference sequence). Between the trimmed V and J ends, which lost 4 bases and 4 bases, there was a span of 8 bases. CDR3 in DNA: TGTGCCAGCAGCCTGGGCAGGTACAATGAGCAGTTCTTC. It encodes CASSLGRYNEQFF.

This clone was picked up a small number of times. V usage is TRBV11-2 and J usage is TRBJ1-6; the match to TRBD1 covers 9 bases. Losses at the gene ends were 0 bases for V and 4 bases for J; bases not matched to a gene: 7. The CDR3 consists of 18 residues. Germline values: CDR1 SGHAT, CDR2 FQNNGV. CDR3 protein: CASSLDSPGQGYNSPLHF. CDR3 nucleotide sequence: TGTGCCAGCAGCTTAGACTCGCCGGGACAGGGATATAATTCACCCCTCCACTTT.